This T cell receptor (beta chain) emerged from a study of human T cells and chemical hapten exposure. Time point reported: patch test 3, about 24 weeks after DPC sensitization. Treatment denoted: therapeutic diphenylcyclopropenone sensitization with weekly scalp DPC. A single record per CDR3 protein comes from TCRdb applying MiXCR to the RACE reads. The table shows approximately 80,000 distinct CDR3 sequences, with over 10% occurring only once. CDR1 and CDR2 from the germline V gene are SGDLS and YYNGEE. The ends lost 3 bases at V and 3 bases at J; junction bases unmatched: 5. The CDR3 loop spans 16 amino acids.

The sample was whole blood, taken in connection with sensitization to the hapten diphenylcyclopropenone (DPC). The chain carries TRBV9 and TRBJ2-7; 14 bases match TRBD2. The sequence was obtained from a woman aged 45-65 years with alopecia areata. Some clones in this sample may be carry-over from other donors' samples. CDR3 residues: CASSARTSGRFYEQYF. The DNA for the CDR3 is TGTGCCAGCAGCGCCCGGACTAGCGGGAGGTTCTACGAGCAGTACTTC. The full variable domain, in which reference TRBV9 and TRBJ2-7 provide the parts outside the CDR3, is DSGVTQTPKHLITATGQRVTLRCSPRSGDLSVYWYQQSLDQGLQFLIQYYNGEERAKGNILERFSAQQFPDLHSELNLSSLELGDSALYFCASSARTSGRFYEQYFGPGTRLTVT.